The 22 T cell receptor beta chains below come from one sample, sequenced in a study of T-cell memory formation after mild COVID-19. TCRdb used MiXCR to reprocess the 5' RACE reads, holding one entry per CDR3 protein. The sample contains 150,000 to 200,000 distinct CDR3 sequences, approximately 10% of which appear only once. The sample consisted of PBMCs or a T cell subset sorted from them (not recorded which). All receptors derive from a man between 18 and 29 years old who had mild COVID-19 (a few samples of this study predate the infection). Cell type and time point are not known.

The table lists this clonotype with a few counts. The chain uses TRBV18 and TRBJ2-4; 7 bases align to TRBD1. The CDR3 runs to 14 residues. Germline CDR1 reads KGHSH; CDR2 reads LQKENI. V was pared by 0 bases and J by 8 bases, with 4 bases of the junction left unmatched. The CDR3 coding sequence is TGTGCCAGCTCACCACCAGGGGGCAACTACATTCAGTACTTC. It yields the protein CASSPPGGNYIQYF.

This clonotype was detected only a few times. CDR3 bases: TGTGCCATCCGGAAACTAGCGGGGGACACCGGGGAGCTGTTTTTT. This sequence encodes CAIRKLAGDTGELFF. The chain employs TRBV10-3 and TRBJ2-2; 11 bases match TRBD2. Germline trimming cut 8 bases from V and 3 bases from J; bases unmatched to any gene: 5. The length of the CDR3 is 15 residues. Germline values: CDR1 ENHRY, CDR2 SYGVKD.

The rearrangement joins TRBV7-2 to TRBJ1-1, with D uncertain. The CDR3 runs 13 residues. Germline V gene sequence: CDR1 SGHTA, CDR2 FQGNSA. V was clipped by 8 bases and J by 3 bases, with 13 bases between them. CDR3 sequence: CASSRRADTEAFF. The CDR3 DNA sequence: TGTGCCAGCTCAAGAAGGGCCGACACTGAAGCTTTCTTT.

The CDR3 is CASSLGGFAYEQYV. Here the CDR3 DNA reads TGTGCCAGCAGCTTGGGTGGGTTCGCCTACGAGCAGTACGTC. The rearrangement joins TRBV5-5 to TRBJ2-7; D gene uncertain. Germline CDR1 and CDR2: SGHKS and YYEKEE (reference sequence). The CDR3 is 14 amino acids. The ends were cut back, 0 bases at V and 2 bases at J, with 9 bases in the middle.

The CDR3 reads CASSPGHLYEQYF. CDR3 DNA: TGTGCCAGCAGTCCAGGACACCTCTACGAGCAGTACTTC. The V call is TRBV12-3 or TRBV12-4, the J call TRBJ2-7, with a tentative D call TRBD1 (5 bases). The CDR3 is 13 residues long. Trimming cost V 5 bases and J 3 bases, with 11 bases left between them.

This chain links TRBV7-6 with TRBJ2-2; D gene unclear. Looked up from germline, CDR1 is SGHVS and CDR2 is FNYEAQ. Trimming took 4 bases from V and 0 from J, leaving 6 bases between them. The CDR3 is made up of 14 amino acids. CDR3 coding DNA: TGTGCCAGCAGCTCCGGGCCGAACACCGGGGAGCTGTTTTTT. It codes for CASSSGPNTGELFF.

The rearrangement links TRBV18 to TRBJ1-2; no clear D gene. The length of the CDR3 is 15 residues. Trimming shortened V by 8 bases and J by 2 bases, and 18 bases separated the two germline ends. The germline V gene has CDR1 KGHSH and CDR2 LQKENI. The CDR3 is CASHNSDTANYGYTF. For the CDR3, the DNA is TGTGCCAGCCACAACAGCGATACCGCCAACTATGGCTACACCTTC.

This clonotype was seen a few times. V usage is TRBV2 and J usage is TRBJ1-1; D not certain. The CDR3 length is 14 residues. The germline gives CDR1 SNHLY, CDR2 FYNNEI. V lost 6 bases, J lost 0 bases, and 11 bases lay in between. The CDR3 region has the DNA TGTGCCAGCAGCCAACAGAGTATGAACACTGAAGCTTTCTTT. Protein: CASSQQSMNTEAFF.

This chain uses TRBV7-3 with TRBJ1-3; D not resolved. V shed 5 bases and J shed 0 bases, with 14 bases lying between them. Germline V gene lookup returns CDR1 SGHTA and CDR2 FQGTGA. The CDR3 runs 16 residues. The CDR3 is CASSPGPTSSGNTIYF. The CDR3 DNA reads as TGTGCCAGCAGCCCCGGACCGACGAGCTCTGGAAACACCATATATTTT.

The rearrangement joins TRBV20-1 to TRBJ1-2; 7 bases map to TRBD1. Looked up from germline, CDR1 is DFQATT and CDR2 is SNEGSKA (reference sequence). There are 19 residues in the CDR3. Trimming removed 1 base from V and 0 bases from J; junction bases left unmatched: 17. The CDR3 DNA reads TGCAGTGCTAGAGCCACGAGTGCCAGGGGGGACAGAGCTAACTATGGCTACACCTTC. Protein sequence: CSARATSARGDRANYGYTF.

The V gene is TRBV7-9, the J gene TRBJ2-1; 8 bases are a match to TRBD2. Germline V CDR1 and CDR2: SEHNR, FQNEAQ (reference sequence). This CDR3 comprises 16 residues. V was clipped by 5 bases and J by 6 bases; unmatched bases: 12. This CDR3 reads CASSPPGLEGLNEQFF. Here the CDR3 DNA reads TGTGCCAGCAGCCCCCCGGGACTAGAGGGACTCAATGAGCAGTTCTTC.

In regard to this clonotype: The junction shows a germline mismatch at one end, possibly a read error. V and J are TRBV4-2 and TRBJ1-2; D may be TRBD1 (6 bases). The CDR3 consists of 14 residues. Germline CDR1 LGHNA, CDR2 YNFKEQ. The CDR3 loop is CASSQEGQNSGYTF. In DNA, the CDR3 is TGTGCCAGCAGCCAAGAGGGACAAAACTCTGGCTACACCTTC.

This clonotype was recorded at least ten times. The chain employs TRBV5-1 and TRBJ2-1; 7 bases are shared with TRBD2. The CDR3 consists of 14 residues. Per the germline V gene, CDR1 is SGHRS and CDR2 is YFSETQ. Germline trimming cut 3 bases from V and 5 bases from J; bases unmatched to any gene: 5. In DNA, the CDR3 is TGCGCCAGCAGCTCGACTAGCACAGACAATGAGCAGTTCTTC. Translation: CASSSTSTDNEQFF.

Many counts were recorded for this clonotype. The V call is TRBV9, the J call TRBJ1-1; D remains unclear. The CDR3 sequence is 14 residues long. V dropped 3 bases and J dropped 4 bases, with 13 bases sitting between them. The germline gives CDR1 SGDLS, CDR2 YYNGEE. CDR3 protein: CASSETFGGTEAFF. CDR3 bases: TGTGCCAGCAGCGAGACCTTTGGTGGCACTGAAGCTTTCTTT.

The chain is built from TRBV20-1 and TRBJ2-7; D may be TRBD1 (6 bases). There are 15 residues in the CDR3. The V end lost 4 bases, the J end lost 0 bases, and 16 bases lay between the germline ends. The germline CDR1 and CDR2 sequences are DFQATT and SNEGSKA (reference sequence). The CDR3 here is CSAKFPGGRSYEQYF. CDR3 sequence (DNA): TGCAGTGCTAAATTCCCTGGGGGCCGCTCCTACGAGCAGTACTTC.

The V gene is TRBV29-1, the J gene TRBJ2-3; D ambiguous. CDR1 and CDR2 (germline): SQVTM, ANQGSEA. The CDR3 runs 13 residues. V lost 5 bases to trimming and J lost 0 bases, with 9 bases between them. DNA for the CDR3: TGCAGCGTTCGGCTAGGCAGCACAGATACGCAGTATTTT. It is translated as CSVRLGSTDTQYF.

V gene TRBV9 combines with J gene TRBJ1-3; no clear D gene. This CDR3 contains 14 residues. The germline V and J ends were trimmed by 0 bases and 0 bases, with 4 bases remaining between them. Per the germline V gene, CDR1 is SGDLS and CDR2 is YYNGEE. The CDR3 here is CASSVGDSGNTIYF. The CDR3 bases are TGTGCCAGCAGCGTAGGAGACTCTGGAAACACCATATATTTT.

The chain joins TRBV5-1 to TRBJ2-5, with 9 bases identical to TRBD2. The CDR3 length is 16 residues. Germline loops: CDR1 SGHRS, CDR2 YFSETQ. The J segment lost 7 bases and the V segment lost 4 bases, leaving 14 bases of the junction unmatched. The CDR3 region is CASSPSPAGGQRTQYF. CDR3 sequence (DNA): TGCGCCAGCAGCCCGTCCCCAGCGGGGGGCCAAAGGACCCAGTACTTC.

The DNA for the CDR3 is TGTGCCAGCAGCCCTCACTCAGGGGCTAACTATGGCTACACCTTC. Translation gives CASSPHSGANYGYTF. This chain joins TRBV7-2 and TRBJ1-2; tentatively, D is TRBD1 (6 bases). From germline, CDR1 is SGHTA and CDR2 FQGNSA. The CDR3 totals 15 residues. V shed 5 bases and J shed 0 bases, with 13 bases lying between them.

This clonotype was detected only a few times. The rearrangement joins TRBV25-1 to TRBJ2-1, with 16 bases that match TRBD2. Germline-derived CDR1 and CDR2 are MGHDK and SYGVNS. V lost 3 bases to trimming and J lost 9 bases; unmatched junction nucleotides: 5. The CDR3 length is 16 residues. In nucleotides, the CDR3 is TGTGCCAGCAGTGAGGGACTAGCGGGGGGGCTCGGTGAGCAGTTCTTC. Its protein is CASSEGLAGGLGEQFF.

CDR3 protein: CSADLRGRGSTEAFF. The DNA for the CDR3 is TGCAGTGCAGACCTTAGGGGGCGCGGGTCCACTGAAGCTTTCTTT. The V gene is TRBV20-1, the J gene TRBJ1-1, with TRBD1 identical over 7 bases. After removal of 6 bases from V and 4 bases from J, the junction contained 14 bases not matched to a gene. This CDR3 has 15 amino acids. Germline CDR1 is DFQATT and CDR2 is SNEGSKA (reference sequence).

The V and J genes are TRBV6-2 or TRBV6-3 and TRBJ1-1; D call uncertain. Germline assignment: CDR1 MNHEY and CDR2 SVGEGT. This CDR3 spans 16 amino acids. Trimming left V 4 bases short and J 0 bases short, with 15 bases between. The CDR3 sequence is CASSSPRATVNTEAFF. In DNA form, the CDR3 reads TGTGCCAGCAGTTCCCCGCGGGCGACTGTGAACACTGAAGCTTTCTTT.